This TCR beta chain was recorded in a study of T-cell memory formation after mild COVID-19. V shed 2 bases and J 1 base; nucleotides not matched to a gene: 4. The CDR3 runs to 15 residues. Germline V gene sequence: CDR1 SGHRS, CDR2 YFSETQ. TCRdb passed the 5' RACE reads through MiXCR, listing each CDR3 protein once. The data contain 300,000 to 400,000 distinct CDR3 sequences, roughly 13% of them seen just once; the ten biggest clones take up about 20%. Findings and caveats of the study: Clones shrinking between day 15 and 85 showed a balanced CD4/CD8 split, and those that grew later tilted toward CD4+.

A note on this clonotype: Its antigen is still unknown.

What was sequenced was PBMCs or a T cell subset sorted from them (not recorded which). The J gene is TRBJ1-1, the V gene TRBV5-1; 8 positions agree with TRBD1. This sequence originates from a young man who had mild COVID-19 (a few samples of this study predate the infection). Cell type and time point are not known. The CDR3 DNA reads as TGCGCCAGCAGCTTCGGACAGGGATGGAACACTGAAGCTTTCTTT. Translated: CASSFGQGWNTEAFF.